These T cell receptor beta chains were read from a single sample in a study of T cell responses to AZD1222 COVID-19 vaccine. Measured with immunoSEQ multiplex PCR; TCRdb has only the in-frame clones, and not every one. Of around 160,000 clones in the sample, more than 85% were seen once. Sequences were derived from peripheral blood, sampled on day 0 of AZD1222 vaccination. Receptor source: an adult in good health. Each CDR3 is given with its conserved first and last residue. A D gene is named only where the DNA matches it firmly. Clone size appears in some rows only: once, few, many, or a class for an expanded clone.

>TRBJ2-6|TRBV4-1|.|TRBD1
CASSQKGDRGLGANVLTF
TGCGCCAGCAGCCAAAAGGGGGACAGGGGGCTTGGGGCCAACGTCCTGACTTTC
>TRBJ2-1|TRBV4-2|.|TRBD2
CASSQAAGDYNEQFF
TGTGCCAGCAGCCAAGCTGCGGGGGATTACAATGAGCAGTTCTTC
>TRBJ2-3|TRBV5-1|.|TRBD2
CASSLLAGGERTDTQYF
TGCGCCAGCAGCTTACTAGCGGGGGGTGAGAGGACAGATACGCAGTATTTT
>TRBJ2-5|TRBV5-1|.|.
CASRAASVGGETQYF
TGCGCCAGCAGAGCTGCTAGCGTTGGCGGGGAGACCCAGTACTTC
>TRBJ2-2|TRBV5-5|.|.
CASSSLAGDEGTGELFF
TGTGCCAGCAGCTCCTTAGCAGGGGATGAGGGCACCGGGGAGCTGTTTTTT
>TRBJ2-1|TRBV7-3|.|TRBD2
CASSLSSGIYNEQFF
TGTGCCAGCAGCTTATCTAGCGGCATATACAATGAGCAGTTCTTC
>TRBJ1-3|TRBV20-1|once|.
CSASGQGGPTPIYF
TGCAGTGCTAGTGGCCAAGGCGGACCAACCCCCATATATTTT
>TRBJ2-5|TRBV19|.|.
CASSRDGQTQYF
TGTGCCAGTAGTAGGGACGGGCAGACCCAGTACTTC
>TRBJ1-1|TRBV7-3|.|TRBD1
CASSSSQGAEAFF
TGTGCCAGCAGCTCCTCCCAGGGGGCTGAAGCTTTCTTT
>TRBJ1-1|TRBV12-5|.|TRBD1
CASAIGGGGEAFF
TGTGCTAGTGCCATCGGAGGAGGGGGCGAAGCTTTCTTT
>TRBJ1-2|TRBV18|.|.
CASSQDVYGYTF
TGTGCCAGCTCCCAGGACGTGTATGGCTACACCTTC
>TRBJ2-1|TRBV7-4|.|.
CASSLEGVRAICFNNEQFF
TGTGCCAGCAGCTTAGAGGGGGTCAGGGCAATTTGCTTCAACAATGAGCAGTTCTTC
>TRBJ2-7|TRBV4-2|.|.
CASSRGTTGIADEQYF
TGTGCCAGCAGCCGCGGTACTACGGGAATCGCGGACGAGCAGTACTTC
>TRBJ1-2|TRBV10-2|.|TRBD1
CATSGGLVNGYTF
TGCGCCACCTCAGGGGGGCTTGTGAATGGCTACACCTTC
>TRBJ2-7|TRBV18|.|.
CASSPRRTDTYEQYF
TGTGCCAGCTCACCACGAAGGACAGATACCTACGAGCAGTACTTC
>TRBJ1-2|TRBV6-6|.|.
CASSYSGGNYGYTF
TGTGCCAGCAGTTACTCCGGAGGGAACTATGGCTACACCTTC
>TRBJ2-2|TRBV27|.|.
CASSPPPGGRTGELFF
TGTGCCAGCAGTCCCCCCCCCGGGGGTCGGACCGGGGAGCTGTTTTTT
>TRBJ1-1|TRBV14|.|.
CASSPGPTSAFF
TGTGCCAGCAGCCCGGGACCAACTAGCGCTTTCTTT
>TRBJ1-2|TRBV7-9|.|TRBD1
CASSLPRTGVGGYTF
TGTGCCAGCAGCCTACCCCGGACAGGGGTCGGTGGCTACACCTTC
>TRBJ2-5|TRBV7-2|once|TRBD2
CASSPGTSGSRGETQYF
TGTGCCAGCAGCCCCGGGACTAGCGGGAGTCGGGGAGAGACCCAGTACTTC
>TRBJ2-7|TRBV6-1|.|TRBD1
CASSERGQGPYEQYF
TGTGCCAGCAGTGAAAGGGGACAGGGGCCCTACGAGCAGTACTTC
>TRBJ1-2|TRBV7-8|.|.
CASSLGQTSYGYTF
TGTGCCAGCAGCTTAGGGCAGACAAGCTATGGCTACACCTTC
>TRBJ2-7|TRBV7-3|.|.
CASSRSGGLEQYF
TGTGCCAGCAGCCGATCTGGGGGTCTCGAGCAGTACTTC
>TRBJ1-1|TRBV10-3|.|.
CAISEEKNTEAFF
TGTGCCATCAGTGAAGAGAAGAACACTGAAGCTTTCTTT
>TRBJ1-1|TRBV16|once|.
CASSQSPKIEAFF
TGTGCCAGCAGCCAATCGCCGAAGATTGAAGCTTTCTTT
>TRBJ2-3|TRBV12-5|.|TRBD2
CASGLVLSLAGGHEDTQYF
TGTGCTAGTGGTTTGGTACTTTCCCTAGCGGGGGGGCATGAAGATACGCAGTATTTT
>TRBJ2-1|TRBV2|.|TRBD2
CASSTNAGLAGGDEQFF
TGTGCCAGCAGTACTAATGCCGGGCTAGCGGGGGGGGATGAGCAGTTCTTC
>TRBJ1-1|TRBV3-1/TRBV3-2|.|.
CASSEGNTEAFF
TGTGCCAGCAGTGAGGGGAACACTGAAGCTTTCTTT
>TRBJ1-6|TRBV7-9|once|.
CASSSNKASLSPLHF
TGTGCCAGCAGCTCCAACAAGGCAAGTTTGTCACCCCTCCACTTT
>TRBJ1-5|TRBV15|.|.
CATSRGEGWGGQPQHF
TGTGCCACCAGCCGAGGGGAGGGATGGGGAGGTCAGCCCCAGCATTTT
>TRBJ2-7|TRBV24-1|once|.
CATIRGYGSSYEQYF
TGTGCCACCATTAGGGGGTACGGGAGCTCCTACGAGCAGTACTTC
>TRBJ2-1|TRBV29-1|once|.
CSVRHPRNEQFF
TGCAGCGTTCGGCACCCTAGGAATGAGCAGTTCTTC
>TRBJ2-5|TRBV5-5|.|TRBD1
CASSAGTGSGETQYF
TGTGCCAGCAGCGCCGGGACAGGGAGTGGGGAGACCCAGTACTTC
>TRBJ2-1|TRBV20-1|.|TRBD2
CSASSVAGNNEQFF
TGCAGTGCTAGTTCCGTAGCGGGTAACAATGAGCAGTTCTTC
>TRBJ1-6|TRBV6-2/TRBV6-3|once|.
CASSPRRAANSPLHF
TGTGCCAGCAGCCCCCGAAGGGCCGCTAATTCACCCCTCCACTTT
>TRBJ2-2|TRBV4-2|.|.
CASSQDPVSTGELFF
TGTGCCAGCAGCCAAGACCCAGTTAGCACCGGGGAGCTGTTTTTT
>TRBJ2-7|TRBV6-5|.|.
CASSYEGGGEQYF
TGTGCCAGCAGTTACGAGGGTGGTGGTGAGCAGTACTTC
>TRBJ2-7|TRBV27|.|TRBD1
CASRSPGQATYEQYF
TGTGCCAGCAGATCCCCGGGACAGGCGACCTACGAGCAGTACTTC
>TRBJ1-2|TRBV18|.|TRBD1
CASSPPRGQGNYGYTF
TGTGCCAGCTCACCCCCCAGAGGACAGGGGAACTATGGCTACACCTTC
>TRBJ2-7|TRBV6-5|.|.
CASSKTGRTYEQYF
TGTGCCAGCAGTAAAACCGGGAGAACCTACGAGCAGTACTTC
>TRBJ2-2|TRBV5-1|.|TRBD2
CASSLIFGGAGELFF
TGCGCCAGCAGCTTGATCTTCGGGGGGGCCGGGGAGCTGTTTTTT
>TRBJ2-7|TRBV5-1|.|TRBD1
CASSPTGTGEQYF
TGCGCCAGCAGCCCGACAGGGACGGGCGAGCAGTACTTC
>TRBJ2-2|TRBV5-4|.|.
CASTRSGTVNTGELFF
TGTGCCAGCACCAGGTCGGGGACGGTGAACACCGGGGAGCTGTTTTTT
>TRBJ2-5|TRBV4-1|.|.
CASSQDGARGSLRGETQYF
TGCGCCAGCAGCCAAGATGGCGCCCGGGGATCCCTTCGGGGCGAGACCCAGTACTTC
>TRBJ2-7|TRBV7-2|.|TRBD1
CASSRTGGGGSYEQYF
TGTGCCAGCTCCAGGACAGGGGGAGGGGGCTCCTACGAGCAGTACTTC